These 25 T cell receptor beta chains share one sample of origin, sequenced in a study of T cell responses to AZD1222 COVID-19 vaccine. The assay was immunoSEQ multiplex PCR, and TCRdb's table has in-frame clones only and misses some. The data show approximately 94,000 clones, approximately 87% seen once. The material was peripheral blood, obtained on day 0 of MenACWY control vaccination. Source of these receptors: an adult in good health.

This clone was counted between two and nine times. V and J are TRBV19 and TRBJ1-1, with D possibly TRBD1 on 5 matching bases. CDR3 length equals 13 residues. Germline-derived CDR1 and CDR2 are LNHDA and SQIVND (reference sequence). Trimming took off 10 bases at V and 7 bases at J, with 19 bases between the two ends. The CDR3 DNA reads TGTGCCACTAAGGTCGGGGCAGGTGGTGAAGCTTTCTTT. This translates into CATKVGAGGEAFF.

DNA for the CDR3: TGTGCCAGCTCACCACCCAGTGAGCTCCCTAATGAAAAACTGTTTTTT. Its protein is CASSPPSELPNEKLFF. This sequence joins TRBV18 and TRBJ1-4; D is undetermined. Trimming removed 0 bases from V and 3 bases from J, with 11 bases in between. Germline V gives CDR1 KGHSH, CDR2 LQKENI. The CDR3 totals 16 residues.

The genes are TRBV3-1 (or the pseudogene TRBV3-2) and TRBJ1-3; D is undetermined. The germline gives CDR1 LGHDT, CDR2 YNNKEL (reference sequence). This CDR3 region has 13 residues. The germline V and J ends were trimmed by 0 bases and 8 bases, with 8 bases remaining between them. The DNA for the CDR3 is TGTGCCAGCAGCCAAGAGGGTATTGACACCATATATTTT. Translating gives CASSQEGIDTIYF.

The CDR3 loop is CAISESGQGTNYGYTF. DNA of the CDR3: TGTGCCATCAGTGAGTCTGGGCAGGGGACCAACTATGGCTACACCTTC. This chain joins TRBV10-3 and TRBJ1-2; weak D call: TRBD1 (6 bases). Germline assignment: CDR1 ENHRY and CDR2 SYGVKD. The CDR3 totals 16 residues. V was shortened by 0 bases and J by 2 bases, with 13 bases between the two germline ends.

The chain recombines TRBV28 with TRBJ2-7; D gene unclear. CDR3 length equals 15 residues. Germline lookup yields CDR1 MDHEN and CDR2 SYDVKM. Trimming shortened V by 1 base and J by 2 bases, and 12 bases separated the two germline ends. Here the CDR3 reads CASSLLGLTTYEQYF. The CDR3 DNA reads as TGTGCCAGCAGTTTATTGGGGTTGACCACCTACGAGCAGTACTTC.

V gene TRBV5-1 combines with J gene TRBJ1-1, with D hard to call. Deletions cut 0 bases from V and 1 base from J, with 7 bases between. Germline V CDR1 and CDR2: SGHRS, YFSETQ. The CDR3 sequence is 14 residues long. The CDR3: CASSLAWKNTEAFF. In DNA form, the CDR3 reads TGCGCCAGCAGCTTGGCCTGGAAGAACACTGAAGCTTTCTTT.

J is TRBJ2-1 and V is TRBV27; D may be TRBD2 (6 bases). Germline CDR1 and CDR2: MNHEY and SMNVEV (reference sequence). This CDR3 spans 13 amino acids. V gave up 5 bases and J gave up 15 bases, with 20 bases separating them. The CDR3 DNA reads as TGTGCCAGCAGTGCCAGCGGGCTTCATTGGGGGTTCTTC. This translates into CASSASGLHWGFF.

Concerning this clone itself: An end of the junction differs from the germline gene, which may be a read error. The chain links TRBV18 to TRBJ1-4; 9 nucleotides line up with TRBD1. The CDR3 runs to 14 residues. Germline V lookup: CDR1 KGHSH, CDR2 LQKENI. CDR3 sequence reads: CASSPQGAGEKLFF. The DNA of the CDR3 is TGTGCCAGCTCCCCACAGGGGGCAGGTGAAAAACTGTTTTTT.

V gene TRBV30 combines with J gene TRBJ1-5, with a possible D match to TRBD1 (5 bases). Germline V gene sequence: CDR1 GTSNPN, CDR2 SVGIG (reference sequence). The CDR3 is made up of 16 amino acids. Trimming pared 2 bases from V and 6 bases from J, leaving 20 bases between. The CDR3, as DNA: TGTGCCTGGAGTAGCCCGGGACTGCGGCGGGGTCAGCCCCAGCATTTT. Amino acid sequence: CAWSSPGLRRGQPQHF.

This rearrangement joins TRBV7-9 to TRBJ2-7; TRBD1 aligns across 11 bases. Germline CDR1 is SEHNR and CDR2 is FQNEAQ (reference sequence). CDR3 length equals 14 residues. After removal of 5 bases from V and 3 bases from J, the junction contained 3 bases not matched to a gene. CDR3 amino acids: CASSPGQGVYEQYF. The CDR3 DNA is TGTGCCAGCAGCCCGGGACAGGGGGTCTACGAGCAGTACTTC.

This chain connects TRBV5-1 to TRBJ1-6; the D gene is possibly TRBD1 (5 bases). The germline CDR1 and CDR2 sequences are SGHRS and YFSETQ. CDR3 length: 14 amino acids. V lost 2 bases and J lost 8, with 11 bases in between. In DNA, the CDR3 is TGCGCCAGCAGCTTTGAGGGGAGCGATTCACCCCTCCACTTT. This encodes CASSFEGSDSPLHF.

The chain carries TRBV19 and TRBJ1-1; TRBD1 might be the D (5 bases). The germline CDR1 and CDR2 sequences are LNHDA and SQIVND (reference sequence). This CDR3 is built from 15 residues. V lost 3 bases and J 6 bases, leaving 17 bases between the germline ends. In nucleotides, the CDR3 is TGTGCCAGTAGTATCAGTATTGGCCAGGGCTCTGAAGCTTTCTTT. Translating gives CASSISIGQGSEAFF.

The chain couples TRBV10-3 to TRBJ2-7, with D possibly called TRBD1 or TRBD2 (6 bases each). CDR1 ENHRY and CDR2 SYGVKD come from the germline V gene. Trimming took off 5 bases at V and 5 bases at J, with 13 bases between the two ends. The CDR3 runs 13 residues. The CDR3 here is CAISPRGENEQYF. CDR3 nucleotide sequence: TGTGCCATCAGTCCGAGGGGGGAGAACGAGCAGTACTTC.

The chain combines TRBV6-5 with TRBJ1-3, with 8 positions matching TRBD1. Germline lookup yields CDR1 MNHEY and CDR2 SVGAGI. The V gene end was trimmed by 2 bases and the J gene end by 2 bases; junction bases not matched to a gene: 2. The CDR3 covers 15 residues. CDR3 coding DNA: TGTGCCAGCAGTTACGGACAGGGTACTGGAAACACCATATATTTT. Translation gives CASSYGQGTGNTIYF.

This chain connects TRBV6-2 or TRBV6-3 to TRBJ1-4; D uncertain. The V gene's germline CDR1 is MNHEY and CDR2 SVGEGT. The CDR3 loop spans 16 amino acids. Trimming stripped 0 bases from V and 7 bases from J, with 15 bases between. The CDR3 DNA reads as TGTGCCAGCAGTTACTCAACCGATTCCGCCGTTGAAAAACTGTTTTTT. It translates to CASSYSTDSAVEKLFF.

The CDR3 DNA follows: TGTGCCAGCAGCCACATAGGGACAGGGACCTACGAGCAGTACTTC. Translating gives CASSHIGTGTYEQYF. V usage is TRBV5-6 and J usage is TRBJ2-7; 9 nucleotides agree with TRBD1. The length of the CDR3 is 15 residues. Germline V gives CDR1 SGHDT, CDR2 YYEEEE. Losses at the gene ends were 4 bases for V and 2 bases for J; bases not matched to a gene: 7.

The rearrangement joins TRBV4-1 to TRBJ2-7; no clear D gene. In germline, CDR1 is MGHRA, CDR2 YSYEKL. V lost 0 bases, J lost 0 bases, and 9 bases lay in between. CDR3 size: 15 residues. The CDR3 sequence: CASSQDPSFSYEQYF. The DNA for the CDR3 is TGCGCCAGCAGCCAAGATCCCAGTTTCTCCTACGAGCAGTACTTC.

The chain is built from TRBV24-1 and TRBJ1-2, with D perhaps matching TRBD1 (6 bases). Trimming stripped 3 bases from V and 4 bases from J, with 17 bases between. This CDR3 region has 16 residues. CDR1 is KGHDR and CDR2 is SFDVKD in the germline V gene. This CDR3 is CATSDPTGPGAYGYTF. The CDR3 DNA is TGTGCCACCAGTGATCCCACCGGGCCGGGGGCCTATGGCTACACCTTC.

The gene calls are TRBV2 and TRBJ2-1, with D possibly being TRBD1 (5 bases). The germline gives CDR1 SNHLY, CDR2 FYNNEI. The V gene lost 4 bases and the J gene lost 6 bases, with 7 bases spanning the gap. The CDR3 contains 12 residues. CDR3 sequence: CASSADSNEQFF. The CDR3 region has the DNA TGTGCCAGCAGTGCCGACAGCAATGAGCAGTTCTTC.

This chain's CDR3 is CARRWGHDQPQHF. For the CDR3, the DNA is TGTGCCAGACGCTGGGGGCACGATCAGCCCCAGCATTTT. The chain has TRBV5-3 and TRBJ1-5; D possibly corresponds to TRBD1 (6 bases). TRBV5-3 is recorded as an ORF, its role being uncertain. CDR3 size: 13 residues. The germline V and J ends were trimmed by 7 bases and 5 bases, with 13 bases remaining between them.

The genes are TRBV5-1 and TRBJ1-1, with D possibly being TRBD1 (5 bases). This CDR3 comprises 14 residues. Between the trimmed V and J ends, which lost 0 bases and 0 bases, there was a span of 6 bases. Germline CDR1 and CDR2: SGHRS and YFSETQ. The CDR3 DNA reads TGCGCCAGCAGCTTGGAAGGGGTGAACACTGAAGCTTTCTTT. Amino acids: CASSLEGVNTEAFF.

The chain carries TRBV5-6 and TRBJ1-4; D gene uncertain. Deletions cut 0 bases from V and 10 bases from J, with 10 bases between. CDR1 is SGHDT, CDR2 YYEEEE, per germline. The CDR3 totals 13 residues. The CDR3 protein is CASSLGAVRKLFF. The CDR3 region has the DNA TGTGCCAGCAGCTTGGGAGCAGTGAGAAAACTGTTTTTT.

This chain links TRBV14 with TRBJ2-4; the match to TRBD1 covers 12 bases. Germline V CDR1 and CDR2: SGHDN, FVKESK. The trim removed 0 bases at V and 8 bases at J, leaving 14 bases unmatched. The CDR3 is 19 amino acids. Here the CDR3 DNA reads TGTGCCAGCAGCCAAGATTTTTCCGGGACAGGGGGCAGTAGGGACATTCAGTACTTC. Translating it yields CASSQDFSGTGGSRDIQYF.

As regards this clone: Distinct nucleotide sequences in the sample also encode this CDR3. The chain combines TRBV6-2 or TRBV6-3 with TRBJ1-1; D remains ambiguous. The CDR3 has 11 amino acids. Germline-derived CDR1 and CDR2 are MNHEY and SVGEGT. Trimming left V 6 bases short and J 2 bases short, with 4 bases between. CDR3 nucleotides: TGTGCCAGCAGCAGAAACACTGAAGCTTTCTTT. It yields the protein CASSRNTEAFF.

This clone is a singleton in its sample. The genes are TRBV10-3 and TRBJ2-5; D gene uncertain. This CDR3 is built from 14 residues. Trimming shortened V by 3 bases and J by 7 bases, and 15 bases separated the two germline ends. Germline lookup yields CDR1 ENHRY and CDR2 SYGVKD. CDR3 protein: CAISDLVSRRTQYF. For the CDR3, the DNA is TGTGCCATCAGTGATTTAGTTAGCCGTCGGACCCAGTACTTC.